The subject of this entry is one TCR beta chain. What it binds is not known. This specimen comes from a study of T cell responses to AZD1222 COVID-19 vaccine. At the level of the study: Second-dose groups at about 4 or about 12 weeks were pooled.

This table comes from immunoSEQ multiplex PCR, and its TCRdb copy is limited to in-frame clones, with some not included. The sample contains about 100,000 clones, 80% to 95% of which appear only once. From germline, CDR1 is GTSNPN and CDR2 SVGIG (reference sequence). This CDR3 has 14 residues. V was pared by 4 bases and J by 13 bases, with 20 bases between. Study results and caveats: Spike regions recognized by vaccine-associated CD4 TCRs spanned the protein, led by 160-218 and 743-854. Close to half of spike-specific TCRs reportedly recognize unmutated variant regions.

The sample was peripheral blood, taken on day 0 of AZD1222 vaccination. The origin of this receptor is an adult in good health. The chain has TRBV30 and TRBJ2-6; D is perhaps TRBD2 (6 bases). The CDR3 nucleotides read TGTGCCTGGATGGGAGGCGGAGTCAACGTTGTCCTGACTTTC. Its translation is CAWMGGGVNVVLTF.